Below, one T cell receptor (beta chain) is given with its context. This entry comes from a study of OX40 agonist ivuxolimab in advanced cancers. Only in-frame clones appear in the TCRdb table, and some are missing; sequencing was by immunoSEQ multiplex PCR. Of tens of thousands of clones listed, 80% to 95% are singletons. CDR3 length: 15 amino acids. V shed 5 bases, J shed 3 bases, and the junction held 8 bases outside the gene matches. Germline V CDR1 and CDR2: MDHEN, SYDVKM. The sequence derives from an adult with an advanced solid tumor such as melanoma, head and neck, liver or kidney cancer. This chain joins TRBV28 and TRBJ1-2; 8 nucleotides align to TRBD1. The sample was CD4+ or CD8+ T cells sorted from blood, taken in a trial of the OX40 agonist ivuxolimab. The CDR3 region has the DNA TGTGCCAGCAGTACCGGACAGGGCCCGGACTATGGCTACACCTTC. Encoded protein: CASSTGQGPDYGYTF.